Following are 4 T cell receptor beta chains from one sample sequenced in a study of blood T cell repertoires in COVID-19. TCRdb's table, derived via immunoSEQ multiplex PCR, lists solely in-frame clones and lacks some. This repertoire shows 65,000 or so clones, roughly 87% found once; its top ten account for around 9.1%. Sequenced sample: peripheral blood. The receptors were sampled from a human donor with acute or convalescent COVID-19. The donor label of this sample is uncertain.

This sequence joins TRBV6-6 and TRBJ2-2, with 11 bases aligning to TRBD2. The V gene end was trimmed by 7 bases and the J gene end by 1 base; junction bases not matched to a gene: 5. Germline-derived CDR1 and CDR2 are MNHNY and SVGAGI (reference sequence). The CDR3 is 16 residues long. The CDR3: CASTVAGGMNTGELFF. The CDR3 DNA sequence: TGTGCCAGCACCGTAGCGGGGGGGATGAACACCGGGGAGCTGTTTTTT.

The chain couples TRBV30 to TRBJ1-5, with 7 bases matching TRBD1. Germline lookup yields CDR1 GTSNPN and CDR2 SVGIG (reference sequence). The CDR3 spans 14 residues. The J segment lost 6 bases and the V segment lost 3 bases, leaving 8 bases of the junction unmatched. In DNA form, the CDR3 reads TGTGCCTGGAGCGCGACAGGGAGGCGTCAGCCCCAGCATTTT. Its protein is CAWSATGRRQPQHF.

The genes are TRBV10-2 and TRBJ2-4; 10 bases align to TRBD2. J lost 5 bases, V lost 0 bases, and 7 bases had no gene match. This CDR3 contains 17 residues. The germline gives CDR1 WSHSY, CDR2 SAAADI. The DNA of the CDR3 is TGCGCCAGCAGTGAGTCGAAGAGCGGGGGGGCCCAAAACATTCAGTACTTC. It yields the protein CASSESKSGGAQNIQYF.

The V and J genes are TRBV13 and TRBJ2-5; 15 nucleotides agree with TRBD2. This CDR3 spans 20 amino acids. Germline-derived CDR1 and CDR2 are PRHDT and FYEKMQ (reference sequence). Losses at the gene ends were 5 bases for V and 0 bases for J; bases not matched to a gene: 13. The chain's CDR3 is CASSRGLAGGGYRYQETQYF. In DNA form, the CDR3 reads TGTGCCAGCAGCAGAGGACTAGCGGGAGGGGGATACCGGTACCAAGAGACCCAGTACTTC.